The 2 T cell receptor beta chains below come from one sample, sequenced in a study of shared clonotypes between healthy human individuals. Clones were sequenced by immunoSEQ multiplex PCR, and TCRdb holds only the in-frame ones, with some missing. The sample includes more than 2 million clones, around 93% of them seen just once. The naive CD8 population came from CD45RO-negative cells selected for CCR7, without terminally differentiated effector memory CD45RA+ cells. Sequenced: naive CD8+ T cells from PBMCs. Receptor source: a man between 18 and 35 years old in good health. Some clones in this sample may be carry-over from other donors' samples.

This clone was detected once. The CDR3 coding sequence is TGTGCCAGCAGCTTAGGTCTCGGCCCCCTATCCGAAGCTTTCTTT. Translating gives CASSLGLGPLSEAFF. This chain connects TRBV13 to TRBJ1-1; D remains unclear. The CDR3 consists of 15 residues. Trimming left V 0 bases short and J 8 bases short, with 16 bases between. Germline lookup yields CDR1 PRHDT and CDR2 FYEKMQ (reference sequence).

A note on this clone: The same CDR3 also results from other DNA sequences found in this sample. CDR3 protein: CASSWGEGETQYF. The DNA of the CDR3 is TGTGCCAGCAGCTGGGGGGAGGGAGAGACCCAGTACTTC. The J gene is TRBJ2-5, the V gene TRBV28, with 7 bases matching TRBD2. After removal of 6 bases from V and 4 bases from J, the junction contained 5 bases not matched to a gene. The germline CDR1 and CDR2 sequences are MDHEN and SYDVKM. The CDR3 has 13 amino acids.